This TCR beta chain was profiled in a study of blood T cell repertoires in COVID-19. Using immunoSEQ multiplex PCR, the repertoire was profiled, and TCRdb retains in-frame clones only, with some absent. The table records about 130,000 clones, roughly 90% of them present only once. The ends were cut back, 5 bases at V and 2 bases at J, with 13 bases in the middle. CDR3 length equals 14 residues. Germline values: CDR1 LNHDA, CDR2 SQIVND (reference sequence). The chain has TRBV19 and TRBJ2-7, with a possible D match to TRBD1 (6 bases). This clonotype originated in a man between 60 and 75 years old with COVID-19, enrolled during active disease. Sequencing was performed on peripheral blood. The CDR3 loop reads CASSPRGGTYEQYF. CDR3 coding DNA: TGTGCCAGTAGTCCTAGAGGGGGAACCTACGAGCAGTACTTC.